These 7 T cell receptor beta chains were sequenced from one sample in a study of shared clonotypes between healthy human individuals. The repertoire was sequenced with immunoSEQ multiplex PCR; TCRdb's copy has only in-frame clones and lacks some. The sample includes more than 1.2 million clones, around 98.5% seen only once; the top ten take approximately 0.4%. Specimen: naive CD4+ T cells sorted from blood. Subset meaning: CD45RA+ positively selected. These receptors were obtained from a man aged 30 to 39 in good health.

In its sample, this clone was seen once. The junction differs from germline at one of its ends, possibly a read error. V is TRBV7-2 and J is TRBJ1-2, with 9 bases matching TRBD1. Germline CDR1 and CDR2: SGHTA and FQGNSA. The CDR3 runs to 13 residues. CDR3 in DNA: TGTGCCAGCAGTTTAGGACAGGGGAATGGCTACACCTTC. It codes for CASSLGQGNGYTF.

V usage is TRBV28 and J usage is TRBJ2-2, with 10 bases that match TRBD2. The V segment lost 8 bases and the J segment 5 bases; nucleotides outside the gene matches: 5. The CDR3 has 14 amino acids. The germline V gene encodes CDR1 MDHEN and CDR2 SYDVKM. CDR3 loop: CASWTSGSTGELFF. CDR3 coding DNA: TGTGCCAGCTGGACTAGCGGAAGTACCGGGGAGCTGTTTTTT. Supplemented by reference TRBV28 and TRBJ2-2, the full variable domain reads DVKVTQSSRYLVKRTGEKVFLECVQDMDHENMFWYRQDPGLGLRLIYFSYDVKMKEKGDIPEGYSVSREKKERFSLILESASTNQTSMYLCASWTSGSTGELFFGEGSRLTVL.

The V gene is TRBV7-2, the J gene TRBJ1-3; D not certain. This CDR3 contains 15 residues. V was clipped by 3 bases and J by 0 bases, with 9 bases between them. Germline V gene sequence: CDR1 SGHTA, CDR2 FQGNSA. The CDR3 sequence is CASSLSGNSGNTIYF. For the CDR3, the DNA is TGTGCCAGCAGCTTGAGCGGTAACTCTGGAAACACCATATATTTT.

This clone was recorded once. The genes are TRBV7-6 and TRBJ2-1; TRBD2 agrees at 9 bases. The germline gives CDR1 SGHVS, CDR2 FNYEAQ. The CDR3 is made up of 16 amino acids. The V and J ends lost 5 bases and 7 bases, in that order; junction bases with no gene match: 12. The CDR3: CASSISSGSIGNEQFF. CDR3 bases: TGTGCCAGCAGCATCAGTAGCGGGAGTATTGGAAATGAGCAGTTCTTC.

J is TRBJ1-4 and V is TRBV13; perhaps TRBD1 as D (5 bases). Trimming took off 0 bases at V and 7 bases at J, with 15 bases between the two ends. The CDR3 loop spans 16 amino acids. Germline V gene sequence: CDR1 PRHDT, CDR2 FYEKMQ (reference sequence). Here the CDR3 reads CASSLGRLGGAEKLFF. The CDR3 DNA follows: TGTGCCAGCAGCTTAGGACGGTTGGGAGGGGCTGAAAAACTGTTTTTT.

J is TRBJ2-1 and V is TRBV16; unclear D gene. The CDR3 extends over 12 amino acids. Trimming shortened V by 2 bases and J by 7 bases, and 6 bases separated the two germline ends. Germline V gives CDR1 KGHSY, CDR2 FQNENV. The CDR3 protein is CASSQVKNEQFF. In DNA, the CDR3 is TGTGCCAGCAGCCAAGTGAAGAATGAGCAGTTCTTC.

The CDR3 nucleotides are TGTGCCATCCTATCACTGGACAGGAACACCGGGGAGCTGTTTTTT. This codes for CAILSLDRNTGELFF. J is TRBJ2-2 and V is TRBV6-1; perhaps TRBD1 as D (6 bases). The CDR3 runs 15 residues. Germline lookup yields CDR1 MNHNS and CDR2 SASEGT. Trimming left V 10 bases short and J 1 base short, with 16 bases between.